This T cell receptor beta chain was captured in a study of T cell repertoires in cytomegalovirus infection. For the study at large: Public TCR beta signature analysis indicated the presence of both CMV infection and matching HLA type. Overall study results and limits: Cumulative public TCR beta family frequency identified CMV carriers with the relevant HLA. The ex vivo response showed dominance by HLA-C-restricted CMV-specific TCR beta clonotypes.

Worth noting for this clonotype: Antigen unknown.

A single record per CDR3 protein comes from TCRdb applying MiXCR to the reads. This sample has approximately 500,000 distinct CDR3 sequences, with approximately 15% found just once. The CDR3 extends over 13 amino acids. CDR1 is MGHDK and CDR2 is SYGVNS in the germline V gene. The ends lost 8 bases at V and 4 bases at J; junction bases unmatched: 6. This clonotype was obtained from a human donor in good health (CMV status not recorded). Some clones in this sample may be carry-over from other donors' samples. The rearrangement joins TRBV25-1 to TRBJ2-7, with 9 bases aligning to TRBD1. Source material: CD8+ T cells from PBMCs. The CDR3 protein is CASEGQGIYEQYF. In nucleotides, the CDR3 is TGTGCCAGCGAAGGACAGGGGATATACGAGCAGTACTTC.